Shown below are 17 T cell receptor beta chains from a single sample sequenced in a study of cytomegalovirus exposure and HLA in healthy donors. With 60 Vbeta and 13 Jbeta primers, the PCR was carried out. Here immunoSEQ multiplex PCR was the method, and the copy in TCRdb shows in-frame clones only, minus some. Seen here are under 95,000 clones, about 80% observed once, and the top ten hold 5.3%. Material: PBMCs. All receptors derive from a man under 40 in good health and CMV-seropositive.

The chain recombines TRBV2 with TRBJ2-1, with D possibly matching TRBD2 (6 bases). The CDR3 runs 12 residues. Germline V gene data show CDR1 as SNHLY and CDR2 as FYNNEI. The V gene lost 10 bases and the J gene lost 6 bases, with 13 bases spanning the gap. CDR3 protein: CATGTPGNEQFF. In DNA form, the CDR3 reads TGTGCCACCGGGACTCCTGGCAATGAGCAGTTCTTC. Drawing the rest from reference TRBV2 and TRBJ2-1, the complete variable domain is EPEVTQTPSHQVTQMGQEVILRCVPISNHLYFYWYRQILGQKVEFLVSFYNNEISEKSEIFDDQFSVERPDGSNFTLKIRSTKLEDSAMYFCATGTPGNEQFFGPGTRLTVL.

V usage is TRBV10-3 and J usage is TRBJ1-1, with D possibly matching TRBD1 (6 bases). Germline-derived CDR1 and CDR2 are ENHRY and SYGVKD. The CDR3 contains 13 residues. Trimming removed 7 bases from V and 6 bases from J, with 15 bases in between. CDR3 nucleotides: TGTGCCATCACCCCAGGGGTAAACGCTGAAGCTTTCTTT. As protein: CAITPGVNAEAFF.

This chain links TRBV9 with TRBJ1-1; no firm D call. Germline lookup yields CDR1 SGDLS and CDR2 YYNGEE. Trimming shortened V by 0 bases and J by 5 bases, and 8 bases separated the two germline ends. There are 13 residues in the CDR3. The CDR3 coding sequence is TGTGCCAGCAGCGTAGAGTGGAGGACTGAAGCTTTCTTT. Encoded protein: CASSVEWRTEAFF. The whole variable domain, filled in from reference TRBV9 and TRBJ1-1, reads DSGVTQTPKHLITATGQRVTLRCSPRSGDLSVYWYQQSLDQGLQFLIQYYNGEERAKGNILERFSAQQFPDLHSELNLSSLELGDSALYFCASSVEWRTEAFFGQGTRLTVV.

This chain links TRBV7-2 with TRBJ2-3, with a tentative D call TRBD2 (6 bases). There are 13 residues in the CDR3. Between the trimmed V and J ends, which lost 5 bases and 6 bases, there was a span of 12 bases. Germline V CDR1 and CDR2: SGHTA, FQGNSA. The CDR3 loop reads CASSLRGLDTQYF. The CDR3, as DNA: TGTGCCAGCAGCCTCCGGGGACTGGATACGCAGTATTTT.

The J gene is TRBJ2-1, the V gene TRBV4-1, with TRBD2 matching 8 bases. The J segment lost 1 base and the V segment lost 4 bases, leaving 3 bases of the junction unmatched. Germline assignment: CDR1 MGHRA and CDR2 YSYEKL. The CDR3 sequence is 15 residues long. The CDR3 DNA sequence: TGCGCCAGCAGCCCTACTAGCGGATCCTACAATGAGCAGTTCTTC. This encodes CASSPTSGSYNEQFF.

The genes are TRBV19 and TRBJ2-3; 7 positions match TRBD2. CDR3 length: 15 amino acids. Unmatched junction bases numbered 5, after V lost 1 base and J lost 4 bases. The germline CDR1 and CDR2 sequences are LNHDA and SQIVND (reference sequence). Here the CDR3 reads CASSIGREVPDTQYF. The CDR3 region has the DNA TGTGCCAGTAGTATAGGACGGGAGGTCCCAGATACGCAGTATTTT.

The chain combines TRBV19 with TRBJ2-6, with D unresolved. The CDR3 covers 15 residues. Germline values: CDR1 LNHDA, CDR2 SQIVND (reference sequence). The germline V and J ends were trimmed by 3 bases and 0 bases, with 6 bases remaining between them. CDR3 sequence (DNA): TGTGCCAGTAGTATCCTTAGCTCTGGGGCCAACGTCCTGACTTTC. Residues: CASSILSSGANVLTF. The full variable domain, its missing parts supplied by reference TRBV19 and TRBJ2-6, is DGGITQSPKYLFRKEGQNVTLSCEQNLNHDAMYWYRQDPGQGLRLIYYSQIVNDFQKGDIAEGYSVSREKKESFPLTVTSAQKNPTAFYLCASSILSSGANVLTFGAGSRLTVL.

The chain joins TRBV18 to TRBJ2-7; 13 bases line up with TRBD2. Germline V gene sequence: CDR1 KGHSH, CDR2 LQKENI. After removal of 4 bases from V and 4 bases from J, the junction contained 4 bases not matched to a gene. There are 15 residues in the CDR3. CDR3 nucleotide sequence: TGTGCCAGCTCACTGGGGACTAGCGGGACTTACGAGCAGTACGTC. This sequence encodes CASSLGTSGTYEQYV.

This clone has a handful of counts. CDR3 protein: CASSSQGGQGASYGYTF. The CDR3 DNA reads as TGTGCCAGCAGCTCTCAGGGGGGACAGGGGGCGAGCTATGGCTACACCTTC. The genes are TRBV9 and TRBJ1-2; the match to TRBD1 covers 12 bases. Trimming cost V 4 bases and J 4 bases; bases outside gene matches: 11. In germline, CDR1 is SGDLS, CDR2 YYNGEE. This CDR3 is 17 amino acids long. The whole variable domain, filled in from reference TRBV9 and TRBJ1-2, reads DSGVTQTPKHLITATGQRVTLRCSPRSGDLSVYWYQQSLDQGLQFLIQYYNGEERAKGNILERFSAQQFPDLHSELNLSSLELGDSALYFCASSSQGGQGASYGYTFGSGTRLTVV.

This clone showed up just once. V gene TRBV4-1 combines with J gene TRBJ1-1; 8 bases map to TRBD1. V lost 4 bases and J lost 4; bases outside the gene matches: 11. CDR3 size: 16 residues. The germline V gene encodes CDR1 MGHRA and CDR2 YSYEKL. The CDR3 bases are TGCGCCAGCAGCCCGACAGGGGACTCTTTCTTCACTGAAGCTTTCTTT. Translation: CASSPTGDSFFTEAFF.

The rearrangement uses TRBV7-6 and TRBJ2-3; 12 bases fit TRBD2. With V trimmed by 1 base and J by 4 bases, 6 bases remained unmatched. Germline-derived CDR1 and CDR2 are SGHVS and FNYEAQ. The CDR3 totals 17 residues. The CDR3 is CASSLGLAGVGADTQYF. CDR3 bases: TGTGCCAGCAGCTTAGGACTAGCGGGGGTTGGGGCAGATACGCAGTATTTT.

The genes are TRBV28 and TRBJ2-2; D is perhaps TRBD2 (7 bases). The germline gives CDR1 MDHEN, CDR2 SYDVKM. V was pared by 4 bases and J by 3 bases, with 12 bases between. The CDR3 covers 15 residues. CDR3 sequence reads: CASSWGGHDTGELFF. For the CDR3, the DNA is TGTGCCAGCAGTTGGGGGGGGCATGACACCGGGGAGCTGTTTTTT.

The chain carries TRBV19 and TRBJ1-2; no definite D call. The germline gives CDR1 LNHDA, CDR2 SQIVND (reference sequence). The CDR3 length is 14 residues. Deletions cut 0 bases from V and 2 bases from J, with 7 bases between. CDR3 loop: CASSIEAGNYGYTF. The DNA of the CDR3 is TGTGCCAGTAGTATAGAGGCAGGCAACTATGGCTACACCTTC.

In this sample, this clone turned up a few times. V and J are TRBV10-2 and TRBJ2-1, with a weak D call TRBD2 (6 bases). This CDR3 contains 17 residues. From germline, CDR1 is WSHSY and CDR2 SAAADI. Trimming took off 8 bases at V and 0 bases at J, with 20 bases between the two ends. The CDR3 nucleotides read TGCGCCAGCCCGCCTAGCGAAGAACACAGCTCCTACAATGAGCAGTTCTTC. This translates into CASPPSEEHSSYNEQFF.

The chain employs TRBV19 and TRBJ2-7; 8 bases are a match to TRBD1. The CDR3 has 13 amino acids. CDR1 and CDR2 (germline): LNHDA, SQIVND (reference sequence). J gave up 7 bases and V 6 bases, and 8 bases lay outside the gene matches. The CDR3 DNA reads TGTGCCAGTAGCCAAGGACAGGGAATAGAGCAGTACTTC. Translation: CASSQGQGIEQYF.

V and J are TRBV7-9 and TRBJ2-1, with 8 bases aligning to TRBD1. V shed 8 bases, J shed 7 bases, and the junction held 7 bases outside the gene matches. The CDR3 has 13 residues. Germline V lookup: CDR1 SEHNR, CDR2 FQNEAQ (reference sequence). The CDR3 DNA reads TGTGCCAGCCACAAGACAGGGGCGAATGAGCAGTTCTTC. Translating it yields CASHKTGANEQFF.

The V call is TRBV7-3, the J call TRBJ1-2, with 10 bases lining up with TRBD1. This CDR3 spans 13 amino acids. Losses at the gene ends were 5 bases for V and 8 bases for J; bases not matched to a gene: 5. From germline, CDR1 is SGHTA and CDR2 FQGTGA. The DNA for the CDR3 is TGTGCCAGCAGCCCGACAGGGGGCAAGGGCTACACCTTC. Translating it yields CASSPTGGKGYTF.